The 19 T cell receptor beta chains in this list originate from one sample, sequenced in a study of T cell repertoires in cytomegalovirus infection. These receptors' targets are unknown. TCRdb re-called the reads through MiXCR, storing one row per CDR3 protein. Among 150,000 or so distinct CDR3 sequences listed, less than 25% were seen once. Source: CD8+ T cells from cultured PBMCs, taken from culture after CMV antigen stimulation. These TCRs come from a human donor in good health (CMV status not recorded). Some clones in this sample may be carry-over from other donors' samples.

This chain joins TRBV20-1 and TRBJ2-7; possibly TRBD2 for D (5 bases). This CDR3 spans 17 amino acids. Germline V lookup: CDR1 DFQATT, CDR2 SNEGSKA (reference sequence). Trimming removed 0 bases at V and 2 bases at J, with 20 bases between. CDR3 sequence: CSARDQNLTRGTYEQYF. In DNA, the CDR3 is TGCAGTGCTAGAGACCAAAACCTGACACGGGGAACCTACGAGCAGTACTTC.

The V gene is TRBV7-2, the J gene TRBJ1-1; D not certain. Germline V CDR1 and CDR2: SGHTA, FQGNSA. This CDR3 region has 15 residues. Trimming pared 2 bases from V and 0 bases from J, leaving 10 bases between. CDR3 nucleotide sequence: TGTGCCAGCAGCTTATCTCGAGTTATGAACACTGAAGCTTTCTTT. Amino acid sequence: CASSLSRVMNTEAFF. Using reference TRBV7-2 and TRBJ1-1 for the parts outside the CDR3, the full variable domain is GAGVSQSPSNKVTEKGKDVELRCDPISGHTALYWYRQSLGQGLEFLIYFQGNSAPDKSGLPSDRFSAERTGGSVSTLTIQRTQQEDSAVYLCASSLSRVMNTEAFFGQGTRLTVV.

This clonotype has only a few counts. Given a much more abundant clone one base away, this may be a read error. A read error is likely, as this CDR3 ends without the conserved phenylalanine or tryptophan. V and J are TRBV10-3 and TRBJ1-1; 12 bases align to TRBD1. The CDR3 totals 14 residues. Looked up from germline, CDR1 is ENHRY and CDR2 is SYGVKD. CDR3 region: CGTGTGGINTEAFL. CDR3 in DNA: TGTGGAACCGGGACAGGGGGCATTAACACTGAAGCTTTCCTT.

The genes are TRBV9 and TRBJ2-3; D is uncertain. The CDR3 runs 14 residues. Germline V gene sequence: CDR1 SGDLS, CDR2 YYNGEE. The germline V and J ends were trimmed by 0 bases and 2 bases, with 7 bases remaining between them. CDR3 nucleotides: TGTGCCAGCAGCGTAGATGGGATCACAGATACGCAGTATTTT. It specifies CASSVDGITDTQYF.

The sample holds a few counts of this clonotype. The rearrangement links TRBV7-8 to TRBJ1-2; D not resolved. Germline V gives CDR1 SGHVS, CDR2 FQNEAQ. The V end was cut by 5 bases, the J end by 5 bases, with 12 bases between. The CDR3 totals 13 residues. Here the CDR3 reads CASSHFGLYGYTF. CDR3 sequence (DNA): TGTGCCAGCAGCCACTTTGGGTTATATGGCTACACCTTC.

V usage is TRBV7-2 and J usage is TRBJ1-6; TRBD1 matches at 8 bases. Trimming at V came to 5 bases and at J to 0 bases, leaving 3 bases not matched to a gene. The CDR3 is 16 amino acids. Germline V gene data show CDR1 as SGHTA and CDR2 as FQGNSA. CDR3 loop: CASSGQGSSYNSPLHF. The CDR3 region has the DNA TGTGCCAGCAGCGGACAGGGTAGCTCCTATAATTCACCCCTCCACTTT.

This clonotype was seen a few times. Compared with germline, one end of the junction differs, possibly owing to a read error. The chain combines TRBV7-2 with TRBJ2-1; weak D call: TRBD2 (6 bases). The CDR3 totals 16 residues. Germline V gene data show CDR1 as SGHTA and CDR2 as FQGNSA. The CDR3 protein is CASSLNGGSSYNEQFF. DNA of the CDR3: TGTGCTAGCAGCTTAAACGGGGGTAGCTCCTACAATGAGCAGTTCTTC.

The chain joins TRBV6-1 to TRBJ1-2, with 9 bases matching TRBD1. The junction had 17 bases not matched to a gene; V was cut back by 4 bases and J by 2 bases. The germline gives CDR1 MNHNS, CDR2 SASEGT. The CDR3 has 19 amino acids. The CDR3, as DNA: TGTGCCAGCAGTGCGGGACAGGGTGTTCTTCAAAGTCGGAACTATGGCTACACCTTC. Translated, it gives CASSAGQGVLQSRNYGYTF.

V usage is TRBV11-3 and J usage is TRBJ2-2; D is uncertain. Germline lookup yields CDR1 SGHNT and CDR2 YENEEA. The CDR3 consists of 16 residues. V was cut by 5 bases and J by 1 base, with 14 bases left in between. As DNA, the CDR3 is TGTGCCAGCAGCCCTGGGCCTTCTAAGAACACCGGGGAGCTGTTTTTT. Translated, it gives CASSPGPSKNTGELFF.

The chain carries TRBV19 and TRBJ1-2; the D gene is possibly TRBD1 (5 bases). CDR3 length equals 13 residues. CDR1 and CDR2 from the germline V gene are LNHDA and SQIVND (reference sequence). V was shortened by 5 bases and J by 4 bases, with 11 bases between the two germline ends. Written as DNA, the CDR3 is TGTGCCAGTAGTTCAGGGTTTGGCTATGGCTACACCTTC. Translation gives CASSSGFGYGYTF.

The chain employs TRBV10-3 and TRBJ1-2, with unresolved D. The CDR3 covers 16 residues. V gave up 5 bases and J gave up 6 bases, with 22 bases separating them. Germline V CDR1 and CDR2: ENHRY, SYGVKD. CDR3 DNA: TGTGCCATCAGTCCCAGTCCCGACCGGGAGTTTGATGGCTACACCTTC. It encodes CAISPSPDREFDGYTF.

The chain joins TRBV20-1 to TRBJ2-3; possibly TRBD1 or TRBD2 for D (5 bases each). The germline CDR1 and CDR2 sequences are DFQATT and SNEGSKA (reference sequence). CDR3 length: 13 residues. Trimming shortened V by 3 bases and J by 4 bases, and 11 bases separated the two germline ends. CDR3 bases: TGCAGTGCTAGCGGGGCACACCCAGATACGCAGTATTTT. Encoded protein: CSASGAHPDTQYF.

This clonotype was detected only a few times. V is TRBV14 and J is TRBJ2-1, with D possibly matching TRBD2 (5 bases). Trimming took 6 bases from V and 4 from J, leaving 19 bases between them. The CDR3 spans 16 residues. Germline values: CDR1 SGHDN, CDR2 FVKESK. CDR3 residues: CASRSIEGMHYNEQFF. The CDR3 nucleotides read TGTGCCAGCAGGTCCATAGAGGGCATGCATTACAATGAGCAGTTCTTC.

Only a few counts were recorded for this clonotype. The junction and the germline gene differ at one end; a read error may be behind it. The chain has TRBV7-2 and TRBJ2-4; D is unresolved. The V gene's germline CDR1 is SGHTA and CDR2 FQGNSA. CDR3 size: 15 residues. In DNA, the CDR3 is TGTGCCACCAGCTTCGTCAGCCTAGCCAAAAACATTCAGTACTTC. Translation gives CATSFVSLAKNIQYF.

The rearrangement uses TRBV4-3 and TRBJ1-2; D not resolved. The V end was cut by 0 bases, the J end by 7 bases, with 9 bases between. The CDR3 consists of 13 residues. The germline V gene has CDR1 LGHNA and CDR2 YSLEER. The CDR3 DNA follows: TGCGCCAGCAGCCAAGAAGTCAGTTCTGGCTACACCTTC. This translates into CASSQEVSSGYTF.

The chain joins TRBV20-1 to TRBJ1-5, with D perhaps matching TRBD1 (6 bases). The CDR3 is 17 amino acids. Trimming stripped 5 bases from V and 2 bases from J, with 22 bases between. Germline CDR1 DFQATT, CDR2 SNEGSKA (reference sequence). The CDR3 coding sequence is TGCAGTGCTTCGGACGGGGGGGCGCCAATAGGCAATCAGCCCCAGCATTTT. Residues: CSASDGGAPIGNQPQHF.

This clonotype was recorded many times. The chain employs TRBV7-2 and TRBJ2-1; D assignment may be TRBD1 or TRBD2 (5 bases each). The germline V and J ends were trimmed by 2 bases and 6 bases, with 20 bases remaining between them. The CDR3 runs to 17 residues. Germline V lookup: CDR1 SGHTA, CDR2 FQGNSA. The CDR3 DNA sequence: TGTGCCAGCAGCTTAAGCGGTACAGGCAAACACACCAATGAGCAGTTCTTC. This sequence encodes CASSLSGTGKHTNEQFF.

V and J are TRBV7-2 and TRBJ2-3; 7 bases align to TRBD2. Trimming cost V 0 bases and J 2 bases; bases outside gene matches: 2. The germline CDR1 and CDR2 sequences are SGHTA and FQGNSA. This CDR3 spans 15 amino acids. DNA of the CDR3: TGTGCCAGCAGCTTAGCGGGAGGGATCACAGATACGCAGTATTTT. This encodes CASSLAGGITDTQYF.

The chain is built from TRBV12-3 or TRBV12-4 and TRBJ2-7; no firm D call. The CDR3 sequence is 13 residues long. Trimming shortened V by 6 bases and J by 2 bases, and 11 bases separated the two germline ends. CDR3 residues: CASSTRRAYEQYF. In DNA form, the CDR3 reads TGTGCCAGCAGCACTCGCCGGGCCTACGAGCAGTACTTC.